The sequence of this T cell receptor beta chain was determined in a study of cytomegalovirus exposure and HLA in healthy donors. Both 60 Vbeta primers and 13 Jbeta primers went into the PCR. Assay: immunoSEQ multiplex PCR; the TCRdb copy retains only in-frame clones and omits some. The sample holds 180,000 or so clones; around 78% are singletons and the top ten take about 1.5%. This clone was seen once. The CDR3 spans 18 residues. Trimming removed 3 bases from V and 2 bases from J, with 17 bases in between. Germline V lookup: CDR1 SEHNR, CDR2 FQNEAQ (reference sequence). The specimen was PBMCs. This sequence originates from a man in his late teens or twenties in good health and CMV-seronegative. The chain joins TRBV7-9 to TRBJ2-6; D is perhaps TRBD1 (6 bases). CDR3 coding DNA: TGTGCCAGCAGCTTGTATCAGGGGTTCGGGGCTGGGGCCAACGTCCTGACTTTC. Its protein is CASSLYQGFGAGANVLTF.